This is a list of T cell receptor beta chains from one sample in a study of cytomegalovirus exposure and HLA in healthy donors. Repertoires were generated with immunoSEQ multiplex PCR, while TCRdb's copy carries only in-frame clones and drops some. The profile shows some 200,000 clones, 84% of them singletons. Sequencing was done on a sample of PBMCs. These receptor sequences come from a woman aged 45-60 years in good health and CMV-seropositive. CDR3s include the opening cysteine and the closing phenylalanine or tryptophan. D genes are given only for firm matches. Where a row states a size, it is once, few, many or the class of an expanded clone; other rows omit it.

TRBV6-6	-	once	TRBJ1-6	CASAGGGAGNSPLHF	TGTGCCAGCGCCGGTGGGGGGGCGGGAAATTCACCCCTCCACTTT
TRBV6-1	-	few	TRBJ2-5	CASSGGYQETQYF	TGTGCCAGCAGTGGCGGTTACCAAGAGACCCAGTACTTC
TRBV10-2	-	-	TRBJ2-5	CASSGLSGYQETQYF	TGCGCCAGCAGTGGCCTCTCGGGGTACCAAGAGACCCAGTACTTC
TRBV19	-	few	TRBJ2-3	CATSSEGYTDTQYF	TGTGCCACCTCTAGCGAGGGTTACACAGATACGCAGTATTTT
TRBV28	TRBD2	-	TRBJ2-2	CASSRGGAGTGELFF	TGTGCCAGCAGCCGCGGGGGGGCGGGCACCGGGGAGCTGTTTTTT
TRBV23-1	TRBD2	-	TRBJ2-3	CASSLAGGTDTQYF	TGCGCCAGCAGTCTAGCGGGGGGGACAGATACGCAGTATTTT
TRBV10-3	-	-	TRBJ1-2	CAISEGQGLGYTF	TGTGCCATCAGTGAAGGCCAGGGCCTTGGCTACACCTTC
TRBV5-1	-	-	TRBJ2-7	CASSFGGSGVEQYF	TGCGCCAGCAGCTTCGGGGGATCCGGGGTCGAGCAGTACTTC
TRBV7-9	TRBD2	-	TRBJ2-3	CSSSLAGLADTQYF	TGTTCCAGCAGCTTAGCGGGGCTCGCAGATACGCAGTATTTT
TRBV4-3	-	few	TRBJ2-7	CASSQGRTGSRDEQYF	TGCGCCAGCAGCCAAGGCCGTACCGGATCGAGGGACGAGCAGTACTTC
TRBV7-6	TRBD2	-	TRBJ2-5	CASSWGLAGGQGETQYF	TGTGCCAGCAGTTGGGGACTAGCGGGGGGCCAGGGAGAGACCCAGTACTTC
TRBV6-5	-	-	TRBJ1-5	CASSYDRGYQPQHF	TGTGCCAGCAGTTATGATAGGGGATATCAGCCCCAGCATTTT
TRBV6-5	-	-	TRBJ1-2	CAISDWLQANYGYTF	TGTGCCATCAGTGACTGGCTGCAAGCTAACTATGGCTACACCTTC
TRBV5-1	TRBD2	-	TRBJ2-1	CASEAGVGGPYNEQFF	TGCGCCAGCGAAGCGGGGGTGGGGGGGCCGTACAATGAGCAGTTCTTC
TRBV7-8	TRBD2	-	TRBJ2-3	CASSPRTSGGAGGTDTQYF	TGTGCCAGCAGCCCCAGGACTAGCGGGGGGGCCGGAGGCACAGATACGCAGTATTTT
TRBV4-3	-	-	TRBJ1-1	CASSQDPSGVAFF	TGCGCCAGCAGCCAAGATCCTTCAGGGGTAGCTTTCTTT
TRBV4-1	TRBD1	few	TRBJ1-1	CASSRQGVNTEAFF	TGCGCCAGCAGCCGGCAGGGGGTGAACACTGAAGCTTTCTTT
TRBV6-5	-	-	TRBJ2-3	CASSYLGADTQYF	TGTGCCAGCAGTTACCTGGGGGCCGATACGCAGTATTTT
TRBV5-4	TRBD2	-	TRBJ2-7	CASSLLAGGPSYEQYF	TGTGCCAGCAGCTTGTTGGCGGGGGGCCCTTCCTACGAGCAGTACTTC
TRBV18	TRBD1	once	TRBJ1-1	CASSPTGDTEAFF	TGTGCCAGCTCGCCAACAGGGGACACTGAAGCTTTCTTT
TRBV5-1	-	-	TRBJ1-1	CASSLRTANTEAFF	TGCGCCAGCAGCTTGAGGACAGCGAACACTGAAGCTTTCTTT
TRBV7-9	TRBD2	-	TRBJ2-5	CASSLGTSGFATQYF	TGCGCCAGCAGCTTAGGAACTAGCGGGTTCGCGACCCAGTACTTC
TRBV7-8	-	-	TRBJ1-6	CASSLDVGADSPLHF	TGTGCCAGCAGCTTAGATGTGGGGGCGGATTCACCCCTCCACTTT
TRBV5-1	-	once	TRBJ1-1	CASSLAPGADTEAFF	TGCGCCAGCAGCTTGGCCCCAGGGGCGGACACTGAAGCTTTCTTT
TRBV2	TRBD2	-	TRBJ2-3	CAGNEGLAGTDTQYF	TGTGCCGGGAATGAGGGACTAGCGGGCACAGATACGCAGTATTTT
TRBV5-4	TRBD2	-	TRBJ2-5	CASRGLAGGLETQYF	TGTGCCAGCCGGGGACTAGCGGGGGGGCTCGAGACCCAGTACTTC
TRBV5-4	TRBD2	-	TRBJ2-1	CASSFSVAGGINEQFF	TGTGCCAGCAGCTTCTCAGTAGCGGGGGGTATCAATGAGCAGTTCTTC
TRBV5-4	TRBD1	once	TRBJ1-2	CASSLSTDRVWGYTF	TGTGCCAGCAGCTTATCAACAGACAGGGTTTGGGGCTACACCTTC
TRBV29-1	TRBD1	-	TRBJ2-3	CSVKDRAGADTQYF	TGCAGCGTTAAGGACAGGGCTGGGGCAGATACGCAGTATTTT
TRBV10-3	-	-	TRBJ1-1	CAIRTDNTEAFF	TGTGCCATCAGGACAGACAACACTGAAGCTTTCTTT
TRBV4-3	-	-	TRBJ1-6	CASSQDYPGMTYNSPLHF	TGCGCCAGCAGCCAAGATTACCCGGGTATGACCTATAATTCACCCCTCCACTTT
TRBV11-3	-	-	TRBJ2-3	CASSLGGLDTQYF	TGTGCCAGCAGCTTAGGAGGGTTAGATACGCAGTATTTT
TRBV15	-	-	TRBJ2-1	CATSRDSQRNNEQFF	TGTGCCACCAGCAGAGATTCCCAGCGGAACAATGAGCAGTTCTTC
TRBV27	-	-	TRBJ1-1	CASSLSGGVNTEAFF	TGTGCCAGCAGTTTATCCGGCGGAGTGAACACTGAAGCTTTCTTT
TRBV6-1	-	-	TRBJ1-2	CASRNSRDGYTF	TGTGCCAGCAGGAACAGTAGAGATGGCTACACCTTC
TRBV11-1	-	-	TRBJ2-3	CASSLSRGGGDTQYF	TGTGCCAGCAGCTTGAGCCGGGGAGGTGGAGATACGCAGTATTTT
TRBV7-8	TRBD1	-	TRBJ1-1	CASSSDRVSTEAFF	TGTGCCAGCAGCTCCGACAGGGTATCCACTGAAGCTTTCTTT
TRBV7-8	TRBD1	-	TRBJ1-6	CASSLLGTGGADSPLHF	TGTGCCAGCAGCTTATTGGGGACAGGGGGCGCGGATTCACCCCTCCACTTT
TRBV6-5	-	-	TRBJ1-2	CASSYSGADYGYTF	TGTGCCAGCAGTTACTCAGGCGCGGACTATGGCTACACCTTC
TRBV4-2	-	-	TRBJ1-3	CASSQEVSVLSGNTIYF	TGTGCCAGCAGCCAAGAAGTTTCAGTCCTCTCTGGAAACACCATATATTTT
TRBV4-1	-	-	TRBJ1-5	CASSQVGSGQGPQHF	TGCGCCAGCAGCCAAGTTGGTTCAGGGCAAGGGCCCCAGCATTTT
TRBV5-3	TRBD1	-	TRBJ2-3	CARSMGDSRTDTQYF	TGTGCCAGAAGCATGGGGGACAGCCGCACAGATACGCAGTATTTT
TRBV5-1	TRBD2	once	TRBJ2-3	CASSPKRGSTDTQYF	TGCGCCAGCAGCCCTAAGCGGGGGAGCACAGATACGCAGTATTTT
TRBV13	TRBD2	-	TRBJ2-3	CASSFSGRGGPDTQYF	TGTGCCAGCAGCTTCTCCGGGCGGGGGGGCCCAGATACGCAGTATTTT
TRBV9	TRBD2	few	TRBJ2-5	CASSVEGSGRETQYF	TGTGCCAGCAGCGTAGAGGGTAGCGGGCGGGAGACCCAGTACTTC
TRBV18	TRBD2	-	TRBJ2-1	CASSSLAGGNNEQFF	TGTGCCAGCTCTTCGCTGGCGGGGGGGAACAATGAGCAGTTCTTC
TRBV6-1	-	-	TRBJ1-4	CASNTGRANEKLFF	TGTGCCAGCAATACAGGGCGGGCTAATGAAAAACTGTTTTTT
TRBV28	TRBD2	-	TRBJ2-1	CASSYTGTSGVNEQFF	TGTGCCAGCAGTTATACCGGGACTAGCGGGGTAAATGAGCAGTTCTTC
TRBV20-1	-	once	TRBJ1-1	CSARDIEAFF	TGCAGTGCTAGAGACATCGAAGCTTTCTTT
TRBV7-9	TRBD2	-	TRBJ2-7	CASSSSGGAFYEQYF	TGTGCCAGCAGCTCCAGCGGGGGGGCCTTCTACGAGCAGTACTTC
TRBV14	-	once	TRBJ1-6	CASSQHSSLHF	TGTGCCAGCAGCCAACATTCATCCCTCCACTTT
TRBV6-6	TRBD1	-	TRBJ2-3	CASSRDRGRDTQYF	TGTGCCAGCAGTCGGGACAGGGGGCGTGATACGCAGTATTTT
TRBV9	TRBD1	-	TRBJ1-2	CASEQGGNYGYTF	TGTGCCAGCGAACAGGGGGGAAACTATGGCTACACCTTC
TRBV7-6	TRBD1	-	TRBJ2-5	CASSLAGTGGETQYF	TGTGCCAGCAGCTTAGCAGGGACAGGAGGGGAGACCCAGTACTTC
TRBV7-9	TRBD2	-	TRBJ2-3	CASSFSGGVDTQYF	TGTGCCAGCAGCTTCAGCGGGGGGGTAGATACGCAGTATTTT
TRBV7-2	TRBD2	-	TRBJ2-1	CASSLSGGAPNEQFF	TGTGCCAGCAGCTTATCCGGGGGGGCGCCCAATGAGCAGTTCTTC
TRBV4-1	-	few	TRBJ2-7	CASSQASGARDLAYEQYF	TGCGCCAGCAGCCAAGCTAGTGGTGCTCGGGACTTAGCCTACGAGCAGTACTTC
TRBV27	TRBD2	-	TRBJ2-3	CASSPRLAGITDTQYF	TGTGCCAGCAGTCCGCGACTAGCGGGGATCACAGATACGCAGTATTTT
TRBV2	-	-	TRBJ1-1	CASSDTPGSISNTEAFF	TGTGCCAGCAGTGATACGCCAGGGTCGATTTCGAACACTGAAGCTTTCTTT
TRBV5-6	TRBD2	-	TRBJ2-1	CASSLGGTTYNEQFF	TGTGCCAGCAGCTTGGGTGGGACTACCTACAATGAGCAGTTCTTC